Below, 30 T cell receptor beta chains from the same sample are listed, as sequenced in a study of blood T cell repertoires in COVID-19. Only in-frame clones appear in the TCRdb table, and some are missing; sequencing was by immunoSEQ multiplex PCR. The table shows around 310,000 clones, with approximately 90% occurring only once. The sample was peripheral blood. The receptors were gathered from a woman aged 50 to 65 with active or convalescent COVID-19.

The CDR3 sequence is CASSFPDRGGVTQYF. CDR3 coding DNA: TGTGCCAGCAGCTTTCCGGACAGGGGAGGAGTGACCCAGTACTTC. The J gene is TRBJ2-5, the V gene TRBV7-2, with 9 nucleotides matching TRBD1. The CDR3 has 15 amino acids. Germline CDR1 is SGHTA and CDR2 is FQGNSA. Trimming took 3 bases from V and 7 from J; bases not matched to a gene: 9.

The chain carries TRBV5-1 and TRBJ1-6; no reliable D call. V lost 2 bases and J lost 7, with 16 bases in between. The CDR3 extends over 16 amino acids. Germline lookup yields CDR1 SGHRS and CDR2 YFSETQ. The CDR3 nucleotides read TGCGCCAGCAGCTTTGGGCAGGTTGCAGGAAATTCACCCCTCCACTTT. This gives the protein CASSFGQVAGNSPLHF.

The chain employs TRBV20-1 and TRBJ1-5; the D is unclear. This CDR3 has 15 amino acids. Germline V gives CDR1 DFQATT, CDR2 SNEGSKA (reference sequence). V lost 3 bases and J lost 0, with 12 bases in between. The CDR3 DNA follows: TGCAGTGCTAGTTTGGGAGATCATAGCAATCAGCCCCAGCATTTT. Protein: CSASLGDHSNQPQHF.

The J gene is TRBJ1-1, the V gene TRBV27; D possibly corresponds to TRBD1 (5 bases). The germline V gene encodes CDR1 MNHEY and CDR2 SMNVEV (reference sequence). Trimming left V 2 bases short and J 7 bases short, with 17 bases between. The CDR3 consists of 15 residues. CDR3 residues: CASSLGSFGGNEAFF. The DNA of the CDR3 is TGTGCCAGCAGTTTAGGATCCTTTGGGGGGAATGAAGCTTTCTTT.

The J gene is TRBJ2-7, the V gene TRBV5-8, with D tentatively TRBD1 (5 bases). Germline-derived CDR1 and CDR2 are SGHTS and YDEGEE. The CDR3 runs to 12 residues. Trimming removed 3 bases at V and 3 bases at J, with 7 bases between. Here the CDR3 DNA reads TGTGCCAGCAGCTCAGACAGCTACGAGCAGTACTTC. Encoded protein: CASSSDSYEQYF.

V gene TRBV18 combines with J gene TRBJ1-1; 7 nucleotides match TRBD1. The CDR3 extends over 16 amino acids. J gave up 3 bases and V 3 bases, and 10 bases lay outside the gene matches. Germline loops: CDR1 KGHSH, CDR2 LQKENI. This chain's CDR3 is CASSPNVQGLDTEAFF. CDR3 in DNA: TGTGCCAGCTCACCCAATGTACAGGGGTTGGACACTGAAGCTTTCTTT.

The chain joins TRBV7-2 to TRBJ2-5, with 7 nucleotides matching TRBD1. The V and J ends lost 0 bases and 3 bases, in that order; junction bases with no gene match: 4. The CDR3 covers 15 residues. From germline, CDR1 is SGHTA and CDR2 FQGNSA. The CDR3 region has the DNA TGTGCCAGCAGCTTAGCCGTACAGGGGAAAGAGACCCAGTACTTC. Its translation: CASSLAVQGKETQYF.

V is TRBV7-2 and J is TRBJ2-4, with 9 positions matching TRBD2. The V and J ends lost 3 bases and 6 bases, in that order; junction bases with no gene match: 3. Germline lookup yields CDR1 SGHTA and CDR2 FQGNSA. CDR3 length: 14 amino acids. CDR3 protein: CASSFLAGLNIQYF. The CDR3 coding sequence is TGTGCCAGCAGCTTCCTAGCGGGGTTAAACATTCAGTACTTC.

The rearrangement links TRBV5-4 to TRBJ2-7, with 8 nucleotides matching TRBD2. V lost 2 bases to trimming and J lost 2 bases; unmatched junction nucleotides: 6. CDR1 SGHNT and CDR2 YYREEE come from the germline V gene (reference sequence). This CDR3 has 15 residues. The CDR3 coding sequence is TGTGCCAGCAGCTTAGAAGCGGGGGTACCCTACGAGCAGTACTTC. This gives the protein CASSLEAGVPYEQYF.

This clone was seen only once. The chain is built from TRBV5-4 and TRBJ2-5; 9 bases line up with TRBD2. The CDR3 loop spans 15 amino acids. Germline trimming cut 3 bases from V and 2 bases from J; bases unmatched to any gene: 5. CDR1 is SGHNT and CDR2 is YYREEE in the germline V gene (reference sequence). The CDR3 region is CASSSGLALQETQYF. The CDR3 DNA sequence: TGTGCCAGCAGCTCGGGACTAGCTTTACAAGAGACCCAGTACTTC.

In its sample, this clone was seen a few times. The rearrangement joins TRBV7-9 to TRBJ1-2, with 7 bases aligning to TRBD1. CDR3 length: 15 amino acids. With 11 bases clipped from V and 6 bases from J, the junction kept 18 bases outside the gene matches. The germline CDR1 and CDR2 sequences are SEHNR and FQNEAQ (reference sequence). DNA for the CDR3: TGTGCCGGGTTCGGACTCAGGGGGTACTCCGATGGCTACACCTTC. It is translated as CAGFGLRGYSDGYTF. The full variable domain, rest sourced from reference TRBV7-9 and TRBJ1-2, is DTGVSQNPRHKITKRGQNVTFRCDPISEHNRLYWYRQTLGQGPEFLTYFQNEAQLEKSRLLSDRFSAERPKGSFSTLEIQRTEQGDSAMYLCAGFGLRGYSDGYTFGSGTRLTVV.

This chain uses TRBV7-2 with TRBJ1-2, with D unclear. V was shortened by 1 base and J by 9 bases, with 6 bases between the two germline ends. The CDR3 loop spans 11 amino acids. CDR1 and CDR2 (germline): SGHTA, FQGNSA. The CDR3 DNA is TGTGCCAGCAGCTTAGGAGGGAGCTACACCTTC. Residues: CASSLGGSYTF.

The chain is built from TRBV2 and TRBJ1-1, with unresolved D. Trimming shortened V by 7 bases and J by 5 bases, and 14 bases separated the two germline ends. CDR1 is SNHLY, CDR2 FYNNEI, per germline. This CDR3 contains 13 residues. CDR3 nucleotides: TGTGCCAGCATCCGGGATCTGGGAACTGAAGCTTTCTTT. This gives the protein CASIRDLGTEAFF.

The rearrangement links TRBV7-2 to TRBJ2-1; D is ambiguous. Germline CDR1 and CDR2: SGHTA and FQGNSA. The CDR3 consists of 13 residues. V was shortened by 1 base and J by 5 bases, with 6 bases between the two germline ends. CDR3 loop: CASSLGPNNEQFF. The CDR3 nucleotides read TGTGCCAGCAGCTTAGGTCCCAACAATGAGCAGTTCTTC.

V and J are TRBV7-2 and TRBJ1-6; D possibly corresponds to TRBD1 (6 bases). This CDR3 has 15 amino acids. The V and J ends lost 1 base and 11 bases respectively, with 15 bases between them. Germline V CDR1 and CDR2: SGHTA, FQGNSA. The CDR3 DNA sequence: TGTGCCAGCAGCTTAGTGGGTGCGACAGGTCCACCCCTCCACTTT. Translation: CASSLVGATGPPLHF.

The chain joins TRBV19 to TRBJ2-7; a weak D match, TRBD2 (6 bases). The CDR3 spans 15 residues. Germline V lookup: CDR1 LNHDA, CDR2 SQIVND (reference sequence). Trimming stripped 5 bases from V and 4 bases from J, with 18 bases between. CDR3 sequence reads: CASSRDHAGPYEQYF. DNA for the CDR3: TGTGCCAGTAGTCGCGACCACGCGGGGCCTTACGAGCAGTACTTC.

This clone has ten or more counts. The V gene is TRBV18, the J gene TRBJ1-6; 9 bases line up with TRBD1. CDR3 length: 14 amino acids. The J segment lost 8 bases and the V segment lost 4 bases, leaving 3 bases of the junction unmatched. Germline CDR1 and CDR2: KGHSH and LQKENI. In DNA form, the CDR3 reads TGTGCCAGCTCACGGACAGGGGAGGATTCACCCCTCCACTTT. Residues: CASSRTGEDSPLHF.

V and J are TRBV4-1 and TRBJ1-6; D is undetermined. Germline loops: CDR1 MGHRA, CDR2 YSYEKL. Deletions cut 1 base from V and 10 bases from J, with 11 bases between. This CDR3 has 14 residues. CDR3 loop: CASSQAEGTSPLHF. As DNA, the CDR3 is TGCGCCAGCAGCCAAGCTGAGGGTACATCACCCCTCCACTTT.

V gene TRBV4-3 combines with J gene TRBJ2-7; 8 bases agree with TRBD2. Germline V gene data show CDR1 as LGHNA and CDR2 as YSLEER. V shed 0 bases, J shed 2 bases, and the junction held 9 bases outside the gene matches. The length of the CDR3 is 17 residues. The CDR3 protein is CASSQDETSDPAYEQYF. CDR3 DNA: TGCGCCAGCAGCCAAGATGAGACTAGCGACCCTGCCTACGAGCAGTACTTC.

The chain is built from TRBV4-1 and TRBJ2-2; TRBD2 aligns across 7 bases. Germline CDR1 reads MGHRA; CDR2 reads YSYEKL. Trimming removed 4 bases from V and 6 bases from J; junction bases left unmatched: 5. CDR3 length: 14 residues. CDR3 sequence reads: CASSPGLSPGELFF. The CDR3 nucleotides are TGCGCCAGCAGCCCGGGACTAAGTCCCGGGGAGCTGTTTTTT.

On this clone itself: Other DNA sequences of this sample code for an identical CDR3. The V and J genes are TRBV7-3 and TRBJ1-1, with TRBD1 identical over 7 bases. Germline V gene data show CDR1 as SGHTA and CDR2 as FQGTGA. This CDR3 is 13 amino acids long. V lost 3 bases, J lost 3 bases, and 1 base stayed unmatched. CDR3 nucleotides: TGTGCCAGCAGCTTCCAGGGGGACACTGAAGCTTTCTTT. The encoded protein is CASSFQGDTEAFF.

J is TRBJ2-1 and V is TRBV30, with D perhaps matching TRBD2 (6 bases). V gave up 0 bases and J gave up 3 bases, with 18 bases separating them. The CDR3 extends over 17 amino acids. Germline CDR1 reads GTSNPN; CDR2 reads SVGIG (reference sequence). The CDR3 DNA reads TGTGCCTGGAGTGTACGTAAGGGATCGGGGGTCTACAATGAGCAGTTCTTC. It is translated as CAWSVRKGSGVYNEQFF.

This chain joins TRBV5-1 and TRBJ2-2; D possibly corresponds to TRBD2 (5 bases). With 4 bases removed from V and 0 bases from J, the gap between germline ends came to 13 bases. The germline V gene encodes CDR1 SGHRS and CDR2 YFSETQ. The CDR3 has 16 residues. The CDR3 region is CASSPKEVANTGELFF. CDR3 nucleotides: TGCGCCAGCAGCCCTAAGGAGGTCGCGAACACCGGGGAGCTGTTTTTT.

The V call is TRBV4-3, the J call TRBJ2-7; 11 bases fit TRBD2. Germline V gene sequence: CDR1 LGHNA, CDR2 YSLEER. The CDR3 sequence is 15 residues long. Trimming at V came to 3 bases and at J to 3 bases, leaving 4 bases not matched to a gene. Here the CDR3 DNA reads TGCGCCAGCAGCCAGGGGACTAGCGGACACTACGAGCAGTACTTC. It yields the protein CASSQGTSGHYEQYF.

J is TRBJ1-1 and V is TRBV23-1; D call uncertain. TRBV23-1 is recorded as an ORF, its role being uncertain. V was trimmed by 1 base and J by 3 bases, leaving 12 bases between them. The CDR3 is 15 amino acids. The CDR3, as DNA: TGCGCCAGCAGTCAATTTGTCCAGCGATACACTGAAGCTTTCTTT. Encoded protein: CASSQFVQRYTEAFF.

The chain couples TRBV29-1 to TRBJ1-3, with D possibly TRBD1 on 5 matching bases. Germline V gene sequence: CDR1 SQVTM, CDR2 ANQGSEA. V shed 4 bases and J shed 4 bases, with 11 bases lying between them. This CDR3 has 13 residues. As DNA, the CDR3 is TGCAGCGTTGGGGGGGTTTACGGAAACACCATATATTTT. It codes for CSVGGVYGNTIYF.

The table lists this clone with a few counts. The chain recombines TRBV7-3 with TRBJ1-2; 7 nucleotides agree with TRBD1. CDR1 SGHTA and CDR2 FQGTGA come from the germline V gene. The J segment lost 2 bases and the V segment lost 5 bases, leaving 5 bases of the junction unmatched. CDR3 size: 14 residues. CDR3 sequence: CASSPGTANYGYTF. The CDR3 DNA follows: TGTGCCAGCAGCCCCGGGACAGCCAACTATGGCTACACCTTC.

CDR3 sequence reads: CATMINSQGYRYTF. In nucleotides, the CDR3 is TGTGCCACCATGATAAATTCACAGGGTTATCGCTACACCTTC. The chain couples TRBV6-5 to TRBJ1-2; D might be TRBD1 (6 bases). There are 14 residues in the CDR3. Germline CDR1 is MNHEY and CDR2 is SVGAGI. Between the trimmed V and J ends, which lost 10 bases and 9 bases, there was a span of 24 bases.

The V and J genes are TRBV28 and TRBJ2-7; TRBD2 agrees at 8 bases. Germline CDR1 MDHEN, CDR2 SYDVKM. The CDR3 length is 14 residues. The ends lost 6 bases at V and 0 bases at J; junction bases unmatched: 4. The CDR3 bases are TGTGCCAGCAGAACCGGGACTAGCTCCTACGAGCAGTACTTC. Translated, it gives CASRTGTSSYEQYF.

V and J are TRBV6-2 or TRBV6-3 and TRBJ2-3, with D possibly TRBD1 on 5 matching bases. CDR3 length: 18 residues. Trimming stripped 0 bases from V and 2 bases from J, with 18 bases between. Germline V gives CDR1 MNHEY, CDR2 SVGEGT. CDR3 in DNA: TGTGCCAGCAGTTACTCCGCTGATCGACAGAGATTCACAGATACGCAGTATTTT. It translates to CASSYSADRQRFTDTQYF.